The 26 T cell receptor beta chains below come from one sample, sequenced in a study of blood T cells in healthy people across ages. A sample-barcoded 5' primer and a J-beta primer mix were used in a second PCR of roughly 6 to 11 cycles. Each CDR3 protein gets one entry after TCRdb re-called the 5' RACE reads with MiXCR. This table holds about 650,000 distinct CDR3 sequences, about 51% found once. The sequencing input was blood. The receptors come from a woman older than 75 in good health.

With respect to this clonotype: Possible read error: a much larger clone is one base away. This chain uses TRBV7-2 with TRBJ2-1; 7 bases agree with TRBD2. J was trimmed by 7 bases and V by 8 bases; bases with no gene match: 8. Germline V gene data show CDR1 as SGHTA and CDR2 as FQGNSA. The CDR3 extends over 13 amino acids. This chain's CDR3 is CASERGVQNEQFF. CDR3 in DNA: TGTGCCAGCGAGCGGGGTGTACAGAATGAGCAGTTCTTC.

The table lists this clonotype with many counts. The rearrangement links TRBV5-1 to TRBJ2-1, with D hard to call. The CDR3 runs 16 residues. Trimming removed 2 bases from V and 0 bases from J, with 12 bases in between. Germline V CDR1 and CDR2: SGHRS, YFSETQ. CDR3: CASSFSGAGSYNEQFF. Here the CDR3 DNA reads TGCGCCAGCAGCTTCTCCGGAGCTGGCTCCTACAATGAGCAGTTCTTC.

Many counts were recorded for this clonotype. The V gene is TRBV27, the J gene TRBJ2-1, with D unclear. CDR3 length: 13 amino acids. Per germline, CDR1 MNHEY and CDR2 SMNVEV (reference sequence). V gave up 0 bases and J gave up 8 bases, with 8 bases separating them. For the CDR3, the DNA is TGTGCCAGCAGTTTATCAGGGATCCATGAGCAGTTCTTC. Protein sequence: CASSLSGIHEQFF.

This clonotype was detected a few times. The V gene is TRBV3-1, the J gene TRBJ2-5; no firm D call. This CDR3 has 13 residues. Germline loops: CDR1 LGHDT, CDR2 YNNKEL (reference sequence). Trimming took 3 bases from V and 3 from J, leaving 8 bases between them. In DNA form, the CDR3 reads TGTGCCAGCAGCCAGATGCTGAAAGAGACCCAGTACTTC. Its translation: CASSQMLKETQYF.

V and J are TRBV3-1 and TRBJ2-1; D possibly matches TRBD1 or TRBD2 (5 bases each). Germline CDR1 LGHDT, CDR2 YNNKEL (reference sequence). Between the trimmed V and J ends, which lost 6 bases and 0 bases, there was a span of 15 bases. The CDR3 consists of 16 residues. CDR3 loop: CASSRTGTLSYNEQFF. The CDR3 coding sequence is TGTGCCAGCAGTCGGACTGGGACCCTCTCCTACAATGAGCAGTTCTTC.

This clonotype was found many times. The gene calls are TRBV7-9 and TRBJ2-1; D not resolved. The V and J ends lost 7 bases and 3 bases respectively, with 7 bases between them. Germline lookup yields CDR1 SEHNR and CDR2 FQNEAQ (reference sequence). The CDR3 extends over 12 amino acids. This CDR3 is CASNEDYNEQFF. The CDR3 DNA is TGTGCCAGCAACGAGGACTACAATGAGCAGTTCTTC.

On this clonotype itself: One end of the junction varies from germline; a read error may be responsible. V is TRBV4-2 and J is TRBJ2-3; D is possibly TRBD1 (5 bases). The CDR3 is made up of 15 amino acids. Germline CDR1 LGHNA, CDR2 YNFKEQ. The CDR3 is CASSLRLQGTDTPYF. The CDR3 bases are TGTGCCAGCAGCCTGAGGCTCCAGGGCACAGATACGCCGTATTTT.

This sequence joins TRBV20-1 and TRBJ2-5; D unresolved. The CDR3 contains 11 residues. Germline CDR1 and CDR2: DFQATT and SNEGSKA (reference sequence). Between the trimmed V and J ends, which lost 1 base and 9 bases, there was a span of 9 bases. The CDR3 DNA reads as TGCAGTGCTAGAGCCCGCGGAGCCCAGTACTTC. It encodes CSARARGAQYF.

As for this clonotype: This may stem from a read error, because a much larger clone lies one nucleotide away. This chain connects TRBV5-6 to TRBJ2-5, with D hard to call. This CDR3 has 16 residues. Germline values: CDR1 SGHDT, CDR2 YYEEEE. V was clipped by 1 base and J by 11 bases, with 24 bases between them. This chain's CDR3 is CASSLRTSLSSYGQYF. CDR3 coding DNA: TGTGCCAGCAGCTTGAGAACCAGCCTAAGTAGCTACGGGCAGTACTTC.

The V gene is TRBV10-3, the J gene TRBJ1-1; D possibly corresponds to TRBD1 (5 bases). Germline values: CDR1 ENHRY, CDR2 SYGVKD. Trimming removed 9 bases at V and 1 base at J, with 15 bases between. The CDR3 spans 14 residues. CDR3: CAILTDPRNTEAFF. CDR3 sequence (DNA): TGTGCCATACTGACAGACCCGAGGAACACTGAAGCTTTCTTT.

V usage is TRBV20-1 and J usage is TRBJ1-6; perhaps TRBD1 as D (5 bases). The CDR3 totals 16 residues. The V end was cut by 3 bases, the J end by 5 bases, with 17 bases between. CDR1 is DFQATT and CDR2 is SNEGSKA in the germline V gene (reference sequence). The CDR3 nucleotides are TGCAGTGCTAGGGTGGCAGGGAAGAATGATAATTCACCCCTCCACTTT. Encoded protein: CSARVAGKNDNSPLHF.

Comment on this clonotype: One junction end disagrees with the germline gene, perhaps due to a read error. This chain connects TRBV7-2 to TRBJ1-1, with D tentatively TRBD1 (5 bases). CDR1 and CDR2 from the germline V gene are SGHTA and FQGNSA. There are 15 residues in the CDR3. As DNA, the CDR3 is TGTGCCAGCAGCTTATTTCAGGGAGGGAACGCTGAAGCTTTCTTT. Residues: CASSLFQGGNAEAFF.

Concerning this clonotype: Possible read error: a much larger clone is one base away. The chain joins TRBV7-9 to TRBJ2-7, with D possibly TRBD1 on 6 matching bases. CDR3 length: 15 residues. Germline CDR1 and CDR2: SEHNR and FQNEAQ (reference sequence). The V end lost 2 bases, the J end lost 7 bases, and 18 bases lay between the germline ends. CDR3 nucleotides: TGTGCCAGCAGCTTATTCAGGGGACCCTACAATGAGCAGTACTTC. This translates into CASSLFRGPYNEQYF. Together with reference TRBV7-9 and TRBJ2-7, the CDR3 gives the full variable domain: DTGVSQNPRHKITKRGQNVTFRCDPISEHNRLYWYRQTLGQGPEFLTYFQNEAQLEKSRLLSDRFSAERPKGSFSTLEIQRTEQGDSAMYLCASSLFRGPYNEQYFGPGTRLTVT.

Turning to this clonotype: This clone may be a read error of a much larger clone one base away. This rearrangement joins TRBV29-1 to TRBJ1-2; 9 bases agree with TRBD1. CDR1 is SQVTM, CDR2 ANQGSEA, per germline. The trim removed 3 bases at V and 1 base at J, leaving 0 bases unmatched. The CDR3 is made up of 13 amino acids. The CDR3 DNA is TGCAGCGTTGAGGACAGGGGTAACTATGGCTACACCTTC. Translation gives CSVEDRGNYGYTF.

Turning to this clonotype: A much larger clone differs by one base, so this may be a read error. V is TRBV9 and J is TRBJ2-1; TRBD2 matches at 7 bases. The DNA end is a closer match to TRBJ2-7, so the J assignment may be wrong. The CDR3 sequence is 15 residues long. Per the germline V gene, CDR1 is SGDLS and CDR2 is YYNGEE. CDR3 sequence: CASSVMSGKNNEQYF. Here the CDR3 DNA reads TGTGCCAGCAGCGTAATGAGCGGGAAAAACAATGAGCAGTACTTC.

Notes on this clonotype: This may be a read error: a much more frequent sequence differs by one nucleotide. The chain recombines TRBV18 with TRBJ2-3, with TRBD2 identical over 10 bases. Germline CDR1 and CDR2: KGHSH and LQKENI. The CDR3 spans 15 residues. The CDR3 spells CASAPSGGPGDTQYF. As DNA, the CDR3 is TGTGCCAGCGCACCTAGCGGGGGTCCCGGAGATACGCAGTATTTT.

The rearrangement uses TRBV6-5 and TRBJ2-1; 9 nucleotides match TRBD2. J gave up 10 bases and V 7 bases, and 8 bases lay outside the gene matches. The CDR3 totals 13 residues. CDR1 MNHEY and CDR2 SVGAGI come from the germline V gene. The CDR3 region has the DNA TGTGCCAGCACCTTGGGACTAGCAGGCGAGCAGTTCTTC. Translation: CASTLGLAGEQFF.

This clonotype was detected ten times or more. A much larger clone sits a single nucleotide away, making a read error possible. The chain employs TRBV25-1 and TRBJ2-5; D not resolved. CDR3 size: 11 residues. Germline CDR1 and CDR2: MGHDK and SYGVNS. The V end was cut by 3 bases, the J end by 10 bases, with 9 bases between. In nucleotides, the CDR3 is TGTGCCAGCAGTGATGGTTACGACCAGTACTTC. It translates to CASSDGYDQYF.

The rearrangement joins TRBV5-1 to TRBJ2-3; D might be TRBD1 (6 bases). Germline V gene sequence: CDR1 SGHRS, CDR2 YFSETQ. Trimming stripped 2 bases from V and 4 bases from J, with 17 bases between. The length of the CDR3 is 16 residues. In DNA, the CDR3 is TGCGCCAGCAGCTTACAGGGTACCAATCTCCCAGATACGCAGTATTTT. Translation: CASSLQGTNLPDTQYF.

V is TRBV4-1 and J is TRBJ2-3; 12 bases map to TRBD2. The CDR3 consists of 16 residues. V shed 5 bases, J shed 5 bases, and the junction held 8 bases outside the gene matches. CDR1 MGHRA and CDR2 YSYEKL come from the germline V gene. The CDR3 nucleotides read TGCGCCAGCAGCGCTTGGACTAGCGGGATTCAAGATACGCAGTATTTT. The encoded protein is CASSAWTSGIQDTQYF.

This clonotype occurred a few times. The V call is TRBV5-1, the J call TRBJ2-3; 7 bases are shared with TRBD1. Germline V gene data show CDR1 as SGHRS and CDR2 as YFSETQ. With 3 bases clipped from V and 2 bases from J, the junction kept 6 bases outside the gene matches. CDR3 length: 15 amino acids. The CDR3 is CASSSGQAYTDTQYF. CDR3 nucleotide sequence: TGCGCCAGCAGCTCCGGACAGGCGTACACAGATACGCAGTATTTT.

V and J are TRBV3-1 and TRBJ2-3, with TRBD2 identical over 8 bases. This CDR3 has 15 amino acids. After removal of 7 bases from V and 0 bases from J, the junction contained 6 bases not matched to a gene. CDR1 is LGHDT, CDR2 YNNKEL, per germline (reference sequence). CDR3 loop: CASNGGGESTDTQYF. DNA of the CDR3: TGTGCCAGCAACGGGGGGGGCGAGAGCACAGATACGCAGTATTTT.

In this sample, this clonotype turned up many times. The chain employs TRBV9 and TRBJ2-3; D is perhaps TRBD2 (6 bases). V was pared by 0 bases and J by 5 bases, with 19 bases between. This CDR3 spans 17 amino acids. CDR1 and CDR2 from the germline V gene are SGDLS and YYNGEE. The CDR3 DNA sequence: TGTGCCAGCAGCGTAGGGGTTAGCGGCAATAACCGAGATACGCAGTATTTT. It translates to CASSVGVSGNNRDTQYF.

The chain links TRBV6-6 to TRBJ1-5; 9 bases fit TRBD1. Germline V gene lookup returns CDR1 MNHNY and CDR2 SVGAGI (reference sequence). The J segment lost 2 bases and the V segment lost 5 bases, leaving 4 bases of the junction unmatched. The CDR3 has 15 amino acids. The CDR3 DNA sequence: TGTGCCAGCAGTCTTACAGGGGGCGGCAATCAGCCCCAGCATTTT. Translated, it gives CASSLTGGGNQPQHF.

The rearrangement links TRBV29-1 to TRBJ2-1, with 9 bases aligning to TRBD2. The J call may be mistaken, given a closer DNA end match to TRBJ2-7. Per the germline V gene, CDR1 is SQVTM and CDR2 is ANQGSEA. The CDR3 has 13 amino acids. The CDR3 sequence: CSALAGSYNEQYF. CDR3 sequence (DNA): TGCAGCGCTCTAGCGGGATCCTACAATGAGCAGTACTTC.

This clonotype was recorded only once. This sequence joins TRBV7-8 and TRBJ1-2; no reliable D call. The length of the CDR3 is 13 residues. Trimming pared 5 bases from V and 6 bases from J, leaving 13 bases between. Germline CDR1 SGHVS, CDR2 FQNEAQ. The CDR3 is CASSPTITDGYTF. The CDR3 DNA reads TGTGCCAGCAGCCCAACTATTACCGATGGCTACACCTTC.